Listed below are T cell receptor beta chains from one sample, sequenced in a study of T cells in Graves' hyperthyroidism and ophthalmopathy. TCRdb re-analysed the multiplex PCR reads in MiXCR, keeping a single row per CDR3 protein. This sample yields hundreds of thousands of distinct CDR3 sequences, of which 14% are seen a single time; around 5.4% belongs to the top ten. The sequenced sample was blood. The receptors stem from a woman in her twenties or thirties with Graves' hyperthyroidism that later progressed to Graves' ophthalmopathy. The CDR3 runs from the conserved cysteine through the conserved F or W. D genes are given only for firm matches. Size is stated for part of the rows, as once, few or many counts, or as a class when the clone is expanded.

j_call: TRBJ2-1
d_call: NA
clone_size: many
v_call: TRBV11-3
cdr3_length: 15
cdr3_aa: CASSLEPGRGNEQFF
cdr3_nt: TGTGCCAGCAGCTTAGAACCAGGACGCGGCAATGAGCAGTTCTTC

j_call: TRBJ2-3
d_call: NA
clone_size: few
v_call: TRBV5-1
cdr3_length: 15
cdr3_aa: CASSFKTTRTDTQYF
cdr3_nt: TGCGCCAGCAGCTTCAAAACGACCCGCACAGATACGCAGTATTTT

j_call: TRBJ2-7
d_call: NA
clone_size: NA
v_call: TRBV5-1
cdr3_length: 15
cdr3_aa: CASEPGGIYRDEQYF
cdr3_nt: TGCGCCAGCGAACCCGGGGGCATATATCGCGACGAGCAGTACTTC

j_call: TRBJ1-1
d_call: NA
clone_size: NA
v_call: TRBV12-3/TRBV12-4
cdr3_length: 14
cdr3_aa: CASSLWGQGGEALF
cdr3_nt: TGTGCCAGCAGTTTATGGGGCCAAGGGGGTGAAGCTTTGTTT

j_call: TRBJ2-1
d_call: TRBD2
clone_size: few
v_call: TRBV7-7
cdr3_length: 17
cdr3_aa: CASSLAPGLAENNEQFF
cdr3_nt: TGTGCTAGCAGCTTAGCTCCGGGACTAGCGGAAAACAATGAGCAGTTCTTC

j_call: TRBJ2-5
d_call: NA
clone_size: few
v_call: TRBV10-2
cdr3_length: 13
cdr3_aa: CASCQLGEETQYF
cdr3_nt: TGCGCCAGCTGCCAATTGGGGGAGGAGACCCAGTACTTC

j_call: TRBJ1-1
d_call: NA
clone_size: few
v_call: TRBV19
cdr3_length: 14
cdr3_aa: CASTLTEGPTEAFF
cdr3_nt: TGTGCCAGTACCCTGACCGAGGGGCCTACTGAAGCTTTCTTT

j_call: TRBJ2-1
d_call: TRBD2
clone_size: NA
v_call: TRBV20-1
cdr3_length: 17
cdr3_aa: CSARASGITSSYNEQFF
cdr3_nt: TGCAGTGCTAGAGCTAGCGGGATCACGAGCTCCTACAATGAGCAGTTCTTC

j_call: TRBJ1-2
d_call: NA
clone_size: many
v_call: TRBV2
cdr3_length: 9
cdr3_aa: CASSEGYTF
cdr3_nt: TGTGCCAGCAGTGAAGGCTACACCTTC

j_call: TRBJ1-6
d_call: TRBD1
clone_size: few
v_call: TRBV7-9
cdr3_length: 16
cdr3_aa: CASSLGGVGGNSPLHF
cdr3_nt: TGTGCCAGCAGCTTAGGGGGTGTAGGGGGCAATTCACCCCTCCACTTT

j_call: TRBJ2-7
d_call: NA
clone_size: many
v_call: TRBV12-3/TRBV12-4
cdr3_length: 16
cdr3_aa: CASANLQGQLHYEQYF
cdr3_nt: TGTGCCAGCGCCAACCTCCAAGGGCAGCTCCACTACGAGCAGTACTTC

j_call: TRBJ2-7
d_call: NA
clone_size: many
v_call: TRBV11-2
cdr3_length: 12
cdr3_aa: CASSLKGSEQYF
cdr3_nt: TGTGCCAGCAGCTTAAAAGGGAGCGAGCAGTACTTC

j_call: TRBJ2-7
d_call: NA
clone_size: many
v_call: TRBV11-2
cdr3_length: 13
cdr3_aa: CASTPGPGYEQYF
cdr3_nt: TGTGCCAGCACCCCGGGACCAGGGTACGAGCAGTACTTC

j_call: TRBJ1-2
d_call: TRBD1
clone_size: many
v_call: TRBV30
cdr3_length: 13
cdr3_aa: CAWSARQGNGYTF
cdr3_nt: TGTGCCTGGAGTGCGCGACAGGGAAATGGCTACACCTTC

j_call: TRBJ1-1
d_call: NA
clone_size: many
v_call: TRBV18
cdr3_length: 14
cdr3_aa: CASSPQRMNTEAFF
cdr3_nt: TGTGCCAGCTCACCACAGCGTATGAACACTGAAGCTTTCTTT

j_call: TRBJ1-5
d_call: NA
clone_size: many
v_call: TRBV12-3/TRBV12-4
cdr3_length: 14
cdr3_aa: CASSFAGADQPQHF
cdr3_nt: TGTGCCAGCAGTTTTGCGGGGGCAGATCAGCCCCAGCATTTT

j_call: TRBJ1-6
d_call: NA
clone_size: NA
v_call: TRBV27
cdr3_length: 14
cdr3_aa: CASSIGLGNSPLHF
cdr3_nt: TGTGCCAGCAGTATAGGCTTGGGAAATTCACCCCTCCACTTT

j_call: TRBJ2-7
d_call: NA
clone_size: many
v_call: TRBV11-3
cdr3_length: 13
cdr3_aa: CASSLVTIHEQYF
cdr3_nt: TGTGCCAGCAGCTTAGTGACTATCCACGAGCAGTACTTC

j_call: TRBJ2-7
d_call: NA
clone_size: NA
v_call: TRBV30
cdr3_length: 13
cdr3_aa: CAWARDLSYEQYF
cdr3_nt: TGTGCCTGGGCCCGGGACCTCTCCTACGAGCAGTACTTC

j_call: TRBJ2-3
d_call: NA
clone_size: many
v_call: TRBV19
cdr3_length: 13
cdr3_aa: CASSIPDGDTQYF
cdr3_nt: TGTGCCAGTAGTATCCCGGACGGAGATACGCAGTATTTT

j_call: TRBJ2-1
d_call: TRBD1
clone_size: NA
v_call: TRBV20-1
cdr3_length: 12
cdr3_aa: CSASRGPNEQFF
cdr3_nt: TGCAGTGCTAGTAGGGGGCCCAATGAGCAGTTCTTC

j_call: TRBJ2-5
d_call: TRBD2
clone_size: many
v_call: TRBV24-1
cdr3_length: 13
cdr3_aa: CATSVAGEETQYF
cdr3_nt: TGTGCCACCAGTGTGGCGGGAGAAGAGACCCAGTACTTC

j_call: TRBJ2-5
d_call: NA
clone_size: many
v_call: TRBV7-2
cdr3_length: 15
cdr3_aa: CASSAPDIIQETQYF
cdr3_nt: TGTGCCAGCAGCGCACCGGACATAATCCAAGAGACCCAGTACTTC

j_call: TRBJ1-1
d_call: TRBD1
clone_size: many
v_call: TRBV13
cdr3_length: 16
cdr3_aa: CASSLGTGLMNTEAFF
cdr3_nt: TGTGCCAGCAGCTTAGGGACAGGGCTCATGAACACTGAAGCTTTCTTT

j_call: TRBJ1-2
d_call: TRBD1
clone_size: many
v_call: TRBV30
cdr3_length: 14
cdr3_aa: CAWSILGGGYGYTF
cdr3_nt: TGTGCCTGGAGTATACTAGGGGGCGGATATGGCTACACCTTC

j_call: TRBJ1-2
d_call: NA
clone_size: few
v_call: TRBV5-4
cdr3_length: 14
cdr3_aa: CASSGSAGTNGYTF
cdr3_nt: TGTGCCAGCAGCGGGTCAGCCGGGACAAATGGCTACACCTTC

j_call: TRBJ1-1
d_call: NA
clone_size: many
v_call: TRBV30
cdr3_length: 15
cdr3_aa: CAWDPGGGMNTEAFF
cdr3_nt: TGTGCCTGGGACCCCGGGGGCGGAATGAACACTGAAGCTTTCTTT

j_call: TRBJ2-7
d_call: NA
clone_size: many
v_call: TRBV12-3/TRBV12-4
cdr3_length: 10
cdr3_aa: CASSLNEQYF
cdr3_nt: TGTGCCAGCAGTTTAAACGAGCAGTACTTC

j_call: TRBJ2-3
d_call: NA
clone_size: few
v_call: TRBV5-6
cdr3_length: 15
cdr3_aa: CASREPPGGGDTQYF
cdr3_nt: TGTGCCAGCAGAGAACCCCCAGGGGGAGGAGATACGCAGTATTTT

j_call: TRBJ2-2
d_call: NA
clone_size: many
v_call: TRBV28
cdr3_length: 13
cdr3_aa: CASSGGLTGELFF
cdr3_nt: TGTGCCAGCAGTGGCGGGCTCACCGGGGAGCTGTTTTTT

j_call: TRBJ1-1
d_call: TRBD1
clone_size: NA
v_call: TRBV7-3
cdr3_length: 15
cdr3_aa: CASSWGAGGSTEAFF
cdr3_nt: TGTGCCAGCAGCTGGGGGGCAGGGGGCTCCACTGAAGCTTTCTTT

j_call: TRBJ2-1
d_call: NA
clone_size: many
v_call: TRBV9
cdr3_length: 13
cdr3_aa: CASSKDLNNEQFF
cdr3_nt: TGTGCCAGCAGCAAGGATCTCAACAATGAGCAGTTCTTC

j_call: TRBJ1-1
d_call: NA
clone_size: many
v_call: TRBV2
cdr3_length: 13
cdr3_aa: CASIRTENTEAFF
cdr3_nt: TGTGCCAGCATTAGGACTGAGAACACTGAAGCTTTCTTT

j_call: TRBJ1-4
d_call: TRBD1
clone_size: NA
v_call: TRBV19
cdr3_length: 15
cdr3_aa: CASSPQTGGGEKLFF
cdr3_nt: TGTGCCAGTAGTCCCCAGACAGGGGGAGGTGAAAAACTGTTTTTT

j_call: TRBJ1-2
d_call: NA
clone_size: many
v_call: TRBV3-1
cdr3_length: 11
cdr3_aa: CASSHTYGYTF
cdr3_nt: TGTGCCAGCAGCCATACCTATGGCTACACCTTC

j_call: TRBJ2-5
d_call: TRBD2
clone_size: NA
v_call: TRBV6-1
cdr3_length: 12
cdr3_aa: CASSREGETQYF
cdr3_nt: TGTGCCAGCAGTCGGGAGGGGGAGACCCAGTACTTC

j_call: TRBJ2-1
d_call: TRBD2
clone_size: few
v_call: TRBV6-1
cdr3_length: 14
cdr3_aa: CASLGSGTYNEQFF
cdr3_nt: TGTGCCAGCCTGGGGAGCGGGACGTACAATGAGCAGTTCTTC

j_call: TRBJ2-1
d_call: NA
clone_size: many
v_call: TRBV20-1
cdr3_length: 10
cdr3_aa: CSARIDEQFF
cdr3_nt: TGCAGTGCTAGAATCGATGAGCAGTTCTTC

j_call: TRBJ2-7
d_call: TRBD2
clone_size: few
v_call: TRBV4-3
cdr3_length: 15
cdr3_aa: CASSQESRGGYEQYF
cdr3_nt: TGCGCCAGCAGCCAAGAATCGCGGGGGGGCTACGAGCAGTACTTC

j_call: TRBJ2-5
d_call: NA
clone_size: many
v_call: TRBV18
cdr3_length: 17
cdr3_aa: CASSPPIASSYQETQYF
cdr3_nt: TGTGCCAGCTCACCACCGATTGCTAGCAGCTACCAAGAGACCCAGTACTTC

j_call: TRBJ2-5
d_call: NA
clone_size: NA
v_call: TRBV9
cdr3_length: 13
cdr3_aa: CASSVAGPETQYF
cdr3_nt: TGTGCCAGCAGCGTAGCGGGCCCGGAGACCCAGTACTTC

j_call: TRBJ2-1
d_call: NA
clone_size: NA
v_call: TRBV7-3
cdr3_length: 16
cdr3_aa: CASRNPGEHNLNEQFF
cdr3_nt: TGTGCCAGCAGAAACCCTGGAGAACACAACCTGAATGAGCAGTTCTTC

j_call: TRBJ2-7
d_call: NA
clone_size: NA
v_call: TRBV5-1
cdr3_length: 12
cdr3_aa: CASSATKYEQYF
cdr3_nt: TGCGCCAGCAGCGCTACAAAATACGAGCAGTACTTC

j_call: TRBJ2-1
d_call: TRBD1
clone_size: many
v_call: TRBV2
cdr3_length: 14
cdr3_aa: CASGRTGVYNEQFF
cdr3_nt: TGTGCCAGCGGGAGGACAGGGGTTTACAATGAGCAGTTCTTC